This T cell receptor (beta chain) was identified during a study of blood T cell repertoires in COVID-19. Repertoires were generated with immunoSEQ multiplex PCR, while TCRdb's copy carries only in-frame clones and drops some. The profile shows 350,000 to 500,000 clones, 70% to 90% of them singletons. The CDR3 consists of 17 residues. CDR1 and CDR2 from the germline V gene are MGHRA and YSYEKL. The V and J ends lost 2 bases and 3 bases, in that order; junction bases with no gene match: 10. The sequencing input was PBMCs or T cells enriched from blood (not recorded which). The sequence was obtained from a woman under 30 who had been exposed to COVID-19. The chain uses TRBV4-1 and TRBJ1-2; TRBD1 aligns across 9 bases. CDR3 nucleotides: TGCGCCAGCAGCCAATCGGGACAGGGAGCCATCTACTATGGCTACACCTTC. This sequence encodes CASSQSGQGAIYYGYTF.